The 28 T cell receptor beta chains listed next were all sequenced from one sample in a study of shared clonotypes between healthy human individuals. Profiled with immunoSEQ multiplex PCR; TCRdb holds only in-frame clones, not every one. Seen here are approximately 2.5 million clones, just over 90% observed once, and the top ten hold around 0.14%. Source material: naive CD4+ T cells sorted from blood. The subset was: CD45RA+ positively selected. These receptors were collected from a man younger than 35 in good health.

This chain uses TRBV7-2 with TRBJ1-1, with no clear D. V lost 3 bases and J 6 bases, leaving 11 bases between the germline ends. Germline-derived CDR1 and CDR2 are SGHTA and FQGNSA. CDR3 length: 13 residues. CDR3 residues: CASSLWEGSEAFF. CDR3 in DNA: TGTGCCAGCAGCTTGTGGGAGGGTTCTGAAGCTTTCTTT.

The chain links TRBV4-2 to TRBJ1-4; D remains unclear. Deletions cut 2 bases from V and 2 bases from J, with 21 bases between. Germline CDR1 reads LGHNA; CDR2 reads YNFKEQ. This CDR3 is built from 19 residues. CDR3 amino acids: CASSQIAALSGVTNEKLFF. The CDR3 DNA sequence: TGTGCCAGCAGCCAAATCGCGGCGCTCTCCGGGGTTACTAATGAAAAACTGTTTTTT.

V usage is TRBV4-3 and J usage is TRBJ2-3; a weak D match, TRBD2 (7 bases). CDR3 size: 13 residues. V was trimmed by 4 bases and J by 6 bases, leaving 11 bases between them. Germline V gene lookup returns CDR1 LGHNA and CDR2 YSLEER. The CDR3 DNA follows: TGCGCCAGCAGCCGCGAGGGGGGGGATACGCAGTATTTT. It codes for CASSREGGDTQYF.

This sequence joins TRBV28 and TRBJ1-2; D is perhaps TRBD1 (6 bases). CDR1 MDHEN and CDR2 SYDVKM come from the germline V gene. CDR3 length: 15 amino acids. The V and J ends lost 5 bases and 2 bases respectively, with 15 bases between them. CDR3 coding DNA: TGTGCCAGCAGTCTTACAAAGGGGGGGAACTATGGCTACACCTTC. Protein: CASSLTKGGNYGYTF.

This sequence joins TRBV7-2 and TRBJ1-5; D gene uncertain. Germline V gives CDR1 SGHTA, CDR2 FQGNSA. Trimming shortened V by 4 bases and J by 3 bases, and 10 bases separated the two germline ends. The CDR3 is 14 residues long. The CDR3 sequence: CASSSDGFNQPQHF. The CDR3 region has the DNA TGTGCCAGCAGCTCGGACGGATTCAATCAGCCCCAGCATTTT.

Notes on this clone: Other DNA sequences in this sample translate to the same CDR3. This chain links TRBV5-1 with TRBJ2-2; D perhaps matches TRBD2 (6 bases). Germline CDR1 SGHRS, CDR2 YFSETQ. The CDR3 consists of 16 residues. V dropped 0 bases and J dropped 0 bases, with 9 bases sitting between them. Written as DNA, the CDR3 is TGCGCCAGCAGCTTGGGGGGACTTCCGAACACCGGGGAGCTGTTTTTT. Its protein is CASSLGGLPNTGELFF. The full variable domain, rest sourced from reference TRBV5-1 and TRBJ2-2, is KAGVTQTPRYLIKTRGQQVTLSCSPISGHRSVSWYQQTPGQGLQFLFEYFSETQRNKGNFPGRFSGRQFSNSRSEMNVSTLELGDSALYLCASSLGGLPNTGELFFGEGSRLTVL.

This chain links TRBV6-6 with TRBJ1-2; tentative D call: TRBD1 (5 bases). In germline, CDR1 is MNHNY, CDR2 SVGAGI (reference sequence). The CDR3 sequence is 16 residues long. Trimming shortened V by 0 bases and J by 2 bases, and 13 bases separated the two germline ends. CDR3 region: CASSYSGGDRNYGYTF. As DNA, the CDR3 is TGTGCCAGCAGTTACTCCGGGGGGGATAGGAACTATGGCTACACCTTC.

This clone was recorded a few times. The rearrangement uses TRBV30 and TRBJ1-1, with D tentatively TRBD1 (6 bases). CDR3 length equals 13 residues. Trimming pared 3 bases from V and 4 bases from J, leaving 12 bases between. Germline CDR1 is GTSNPN and CDR2 is SVGIG (reference sequence). For the CDR3, the DNA is TGTGCCTGGAGCATCCAGGGGCCCACTGAAGCTTTCTTT. It encodes CAWSIQGPTEAFF.

The V gene is TRBV18, the J gene TRBJ1-1; D remains unclear. V was cut by 2 bases and J by 5 bases, with 12 bases left in between. The germline V gene has CDR1 KGHSH and CDR2 LQKENI. The CDR3 sequence is 14 residues long. The CDR3 DNA sequence: TGTGCCAGCTCACCATCGATTGCGATAACTGAAGCTTTCTTT. This translates into CASSPSIAITEAFF.

This chain joins TRBV19 and TRBJ1-5; TRBD1 matches at 9 bases. Germline CDR1 reads LNHDA; CDR2 reads SQIVND (reference sequence). Losses at the gene ends were 5 bases for V and 3 bases for J; bases not matched to a gene: 5. The CDR3 covers 15 residues. The CDR3 DNA sequence: TGTGCCAGTAGTCTCCGGGACAGGGTCAATCAGCCCCAGCATTTT. As protein: CASSLRDRVNQPQHF.

The chain combines TRBV30 with TRBJ1-5, with D possibly TRBD1 on 5 matching bases. Germline V gives CDR1 GTSNPN, CDR2 SVGIG (reference sequence). V lost 2 bases and J lost 0, with 17 bases in between. The CDR3 is 17 residues long. The CDR3 protein is CAWSSLRTPYSNQPQHF. CDR3 DNA: TGTGCCTGGAGTTCTCTACGGACACCATATAGCAATCAGCCCCAGCATTTT.

The V gene is TRBV28, the J gene TRBJ2-7, with D perhaps TRBD1 (5 bases). The V end lost 5 bases, the J end lost 0 bases, and 14 bases lay between the germline ends. Germline loops: CDR1 MDHEN, CDR2 SYDVKM. The CDR3 spans 15 residues. The CDR3 coding sequence is TGTGCCAGCAGTCCCACAGGAGAAAGCTCCTACGAGCAGTACTTC. Encoded protein: CASSPTGESSYEQYF.

CDR3 loop: CASSVSGGISQETQYF. The CDR3 coding sequence is TGTGCCAGCAGCGTTAGTGGCGGGATCAGCCAAGAGACCCAGTACTTC. This rearrangement joins TRBV9 to TRBJ2-5; D may be TRBD2 (6 bases). The V gene's germline CDR1 is SGDLS and CDR2 YYNGEE. With 2 bases removed from V and 1 base from J, the gap between germline ends came to 15 bases. The CDR3 has 16 residues. Full variable domain (rest looked up from reference TRBV9 and TRBJ2-5): DSGVTQTPKHLITATGQRVTLRCSPRSGDLSVYWYQQSLDQGLQFLIQYYNGEERAKGNILERFSAQQFPDLHSELNLSSLELGDSALYFCASSVSGGISQETQYFGPGTRLLVL.

V usage is TRBV27 and J usage is TRBJ1-2; TRBD1 aligns across 10 bases. CDR3 length equals 15 residues. With 3 bases clipped from V and 4 bases from J, the junction kept 5 bases outside the gene matches. CDR1 and CDR2 (germline): MNHEY, SMNVEV (reference sequence). The CDR3 sequence: CASSFDDRGRYGYTF. CDR3 DNA: TGTGCCAGCAGTTTCGACGACAGGGGGCGCTATGGCTACACCTTC.

Only one count was recorded for this clone. This chain joins TRBV7-2 and TRBJ2-3; no definite D call. CDR3 size: 12 residues. The V end was cut by 5 bases, the J end by 5 bases, with 8 bases between. The germline gives CDR1 SGHTA, CDR2 FQGNSA. The CDR3 loop reads CASSPPLDTQYF. The CDR3 region has the DNA TGTGCCAGCAGCCCGCCCTTAGATACGCAGTATTTT.

CDR3 in DNA: TGTGCCAGCAGTTACTCAAGGGATATCCCCTACGAGCAGTACTTC. It translates to CASSYSRDIPYEQYF. The V and J genes are TRBV6-5 and TRBJ2-7, with no clear D. The germline V and J ends were trimmed by 0 bases and 2 bases, with 11 bases remaining between them. The CDR3 spans 15 residues. Per the germline V gene, CDR1 is MNHEY and CDR2 is SVGAGI.

This rearrangement joins TRBV4-1 to TRBJ1-1, with 9 bases identical to TRBD1. CDR1 is MGHRA and CDR2 is YSYEKL in the germline V gene. Trimming removed 1 base from V and 3 bases from J; junction bases left unmatched: 6. The CDR3 totals 16 residues. CDR3 nucleotides: TGCGCCAGCAGCCAAGGACAGGGGGGGAAGTACACTGAAGCTTTCTTT. Encoded protein: CASSQGQGGKYTEAFF.

Regarding this clone: The same CDR3 can be traced to other DNA sequences in this sample. The chain uses TRBV5-1 and TRBJ2-5; D remains unclear. V was clipped by 0 bases and J by 2 bases, with 11 bases between them. The CDR3 extends over 15 amino acids. Germline V gene lookup returns CDR1 SGHRS and CDR2 YFSETQ. CDR3 nucleotide sequence: TGCGCCAGCAGCTTGGTTGGCGTCAGGCAAGAGACCCAGTACTTC. Translating gives CASSLVGVRQETQYF.

In nucleotides, the CDR3 is TGTGCCAGCAGCCACCCTGAGGGGGCCGGGGAGCTGTTTTTT. Protein product: CASSHPEGAGELFF. The chain employs TRBV14 and TRBJ2-2, with a tentative D call TRBD1 (6 bases). V was trimmed by 3 bases and J by 6 bases, leaving 11 bases between them. Germline CDR1 is SGHDN and CDR2 is FVKESK. The CDR3 consists of 14 residues.

This chain joins TRBV10-3 and TRBJ1-2; D uncertain. The CDR3 totals 14 residues. Trimming shortened V by 3 bases and J by 1 base, and 9 bases separated the two germline ends. In germline, CDR1 is ENHRY, CDR2 SYGVKD. CDR3 amino acids: CAISDRQDNYGYTF. In DNA, the CDR3 is TGTGCCATCAGTGACCGCCAGGATAACTATGGCTACACCTTC.

This clone showed up just once. CDR3 sequence (DNA): TGTGCCAGCGCCACAGGGAATTCACCCCTCCACTTT. As protein: CASATGNSPLHF. The chain recombines TRBV18 with TRBJ1-6; TRBD1 is a possible D gene (6 bases). In germline, CDR1 is KGHSH, CDR2 LQKENI. The CDR3 loop spans 12 amino acids. Trimming stripped 8 bases from V and 7 bases from J, with 9 bases between.

V usage is TRBV5-1 and J usage is TRBJ2-5, with D unresolved. Per germline, CDR1 SGHRS and CDR2 YFSETQ. Trimming took off 4 bases at V and 4 bases at J, with 23 bases between the two ends. CDR3 length: 17 residues. The CDR3 is CASSLRRVAAQGETQYF. The DNA for the CDR3 is TGCGCCAGCAGCCTTCGTCGCGTTGCGGCCCAAGGAGAGACCCAGTACTTC.

Worth noting for this clone: This specimen includes other DNA sequences encoding the same CDR3. The chain couples TRBV10-3 to TRBJ1-3, with D unresolved. With 6 bases removed from V and 1 base from J, the gap between germline ends came to 4 bases. The CDR3 extends over 12 amino acids. CDR1 ENHRY and CDR2 SYGVKD come from the germline V gene. This chain's CDR3 is CAIRGSGNTIYF. CDR3 DNA: TGTGCCATCAGAGGTTCTGGAAACACCATATATTTT.

J is TRBJ1-3 and V is TRBV5-1, with D unclear. From germline, CDR1 is SGHRS and CDR2 YFSETQ. The V end lost 5 bases, the J end lost 4 bases, and 16 bases lay between the germline ends. The CDR3 covers 15 residues. For the CDR3, the DNA is TGCGCCAGCAGGCAAGTTGGCGCTGGGGGAAACACCATATATTTT. Amino acid sequence: CASRQVGAGGNTIYF.

This chain uses TRBV5-5 with TRBJ2-3; D may match TRBD1 or TRBD2 (6 bases each). CDR1 SGHKS and CDR2 YYEKEE come from the germline V gene (reference sequence). The CDR3 extends over 13 amino acids. Trimming removed 3 bases at V and 5 bases at J, with 10 bases between. The CDR3 region is CASSWGAEDTQYF. CDR3 DNA: TGTGCCAGCAGCTGGGGGGCGGAAGATACGCAGTATTTT. The variable domain in full, completed from reference TRBV5-5 and TRBJ2-3, reads DAGVTQSPTHLIKTRGQQVTLRCSPISGHKSVSWYQQVLGQGPQFIFQYYEKEERGRGNFPDRFSARQFPNYSSELNVNALLLGDSALYLCASSWGAEDTQYFGPGTRLTVL.

This chain links TRBV2 with TRBJ2-1; possibly TRBD2 for D (5 bases). Trimming took 9 bases from V and 4 from J, leaving 7 bases between them. This CDR3 is 11 amino acids long. Germline V gene lookup returns CDR1 SNHLY and CDR2 FYNNEI. The CDR3 region has the DNA TGTGCCAGTGGACTTTACAATGAGCAGTTCTTC. Translated: CASGLYNEQFF.

Turning to this clone: This specimen includes other DNA sequences encoding the same CDR3. In DNA, the CDR3 is TGTGCCAGCAGCGTAGGGCAGGGACTGAACACTGAAGCTTTCTTT. It translates to CASSVGQGLNTEAFF. The chain carries TRBV9 and TRBJ1-1; tentative D call: TRBD1 (5 bases). This CDR3 is built from 15 residues. The germline CDR1 and CDR2 sequences are SGDLS and YYNGEE. The V end lost 0 bases, the J end lost 0 bases, and 9 bases lay between the germline ends.

In the case of this clone: The same CDR3 can be traced to other DNA sequences in this sample. The CDR3: CASSEGGTTGTDTQYF. CDR3 DNA: TGTGCCAGCAGTGAAGGCGGCACAACAGGGACAGATACGCAGTATTTT. The J gene is TRBJ2-3, the V gene TRBV6-1, with D possibly matching TRBD1 (6 bases). V was cut by 1 base and J by 3 bases, with 14 bases left in between. The germline gives CDR1 MNHNS, CDR2 SASEGT. The CDR3 spans 16 residues.